This T cell receptor (beta chain) was sequenced in a study of post-analysis software for immune sequencing data. Study findings and constraints: Patients carried several TRBV segments more frequently than controls did, and TRBV5-6, TRBV5-1 and TRBV20-1 were among them.

V shed 4 bases and J shed 9 bases, with 7 bases lying between them. CDR3 length: 10 residues. From germline, CDR1 is SQVTM and CDR2 ANQGSEA. This clonotype was seen ten or more times. Antigen specificity is unknown. Each TCR beta cDNA library carried unique molecular identifiers. TCRdb processed the PCR reads anew with MiXCR; each CDR3 protein has one entry. The sample lists 650,000 to 850,000 distinct CDR3 sequences, just over 45% occurring once. Specimen: blood. The source is a girl aged 5-17 years with multiple sclerosis. This chain connects TRBV29-1 to TRBJ2-1, with D unresolved. The CDR3 nucleotides are TGCAGCGTTGGTCACACTGAGCAGTTCTTC. This codes for CSVGHTEQFF.